These T cell receptor beta chains were read from a single sample in a study of cytomegalovirus exposure and HLA in healthy donors. Clones were sequenced by immunoSEQ multiplex PCR, and TCRdb holds only the in-frame ones, with some missing. The data hold under 200,000 clones, with approximately 84% observed a single time. The sequenced sample was PBMCs. The source of these receptors is a woman between 45 and 65 years old in good health and CMV-seropositive. The CDR3 runs from the conserved cysteine through the conserved F or W. A D gene is named only where the DNA matches it firmly. Clone size is shown for a subset of rows, as once, few, many or a class of expanded clone.

size | J | V | D | CDR3 | DNA
. | TRBJ2-2 | TRBV18 | TRBD2 | CASSHSTSGSTGELFF | TGTGCCAGCTCACACTCGACTAGCGGGAGCACCGGGGAGCTGTTTTTT
. | TRBJ2-2 | TRBV5-1 | TRBD1 | CASSSDRVSTGELFF | TGCGCCAGCAGCTCGGACAGGGTTTCGACCGGGGAGCTGTTTTTT
. | TRBJ1-6 | TRBV19 | TRBD1 | CASNPTGRNSPLHF | TGTGCCAGTAACCCGACAGGGAGGAATTCACCCCTCCACTTT
. | TRBJ2-1 | TRBV28 | . | CASSSLEGSYNEQFF | TGTGCCAGCAGTTCCCTTGAGGGATCCTACAATGAGCAGTTCTTC
. | TRBJ2-1 | TRBV29-1 | . | CSVVGTSSYNEQFF | TGCAGCGTTGTGGGGACAAGCTCCTACAATGAGCAGTTCTTC
. | TRBJ2-1 | TRBV30 | TRBD1 | CAWRGDSPKGQFF | TGTGCCTGGAGGGGGGACAGTCCAAAAGGGCAGTTCTTC
. | TRBJ1-1 | TRBV19 | . | CASSTPTAGNTEAFF | TGTGCCAGTAGTACCCCGACAGCGGGAAACACTGAAGCTTTCTTT
. | TRBJ2-4 | TRBV6-1 | TRBD1 | CASTGTGVAKNIQYF | TGTGCCAGCACCGGGACAGGGGTAGCCAAAAACATTCAGTACTTC
. | TRBJ1-4 | TRBV28 | TRBD1 | CASRRTGDNEKLFF | TGTGCCAGCAGACGGACAGGGGATAATGAAAAACTGTTTTTT
. | TRBJ1-3 | TRBV18 | TRBD1 | CASSPTGEPGNTIYF | TGTGCCAGCTCACCGACAGGGGAACCTGGAAACACCATATATTTT
few | TRBJ2-2 | TRBV10-1 | . | CASRQLTGTGELFF | TGCGCCAGCAGGCAGTTAACGGGAACCGGGGAGCTGTTTTTT
. | TRBJ2-7 | TRBV30 | . | CAWESEQYF | TGTGCCTGGGAGAGCGAGCAGTACTTC
. | TRBJ1-4 | TRBV10-3 | TRBD1 | CAISLDRGTNEKLFF | TGTGCCATCAGCCTCGACAGGGGAACTAATGAAAAACTGTTTTTT
. | TRBJ2-6 | TRBV5-1 | . | CASSEGGSGANGLTF | TGCGCCAGCAGCGAAGGGGGTTCTGGGGCCAACGGCCTGACTTTC
. | TRBJ1-1 | TRBV25-1 | TRBD1 | CASSPPGTVNTEAFF | TGTGCCAGCAGTCCACCCGGGACAGTGAACACTGAAGCTTTCTTT
. | TRBJ1-1 | TRBV28 | . | CASSRMVGKGRTEAFF | TGTGCCAGCAGCCGGATGGTCGGGAAAGGAAGGACTGAAGCTTTCTTT